In this sample, the clone carrying this TCR beta chain turned up a few times. Its matching antigen is unknown. BIOMED2 TRB-A/B primer pools were used in multiplex TRB PCR. TCRdb called the multiplex PCR reads again in MiXCR, with one record for every CDR3 protein. The data hold roughly 21,000 distinct CDR3 sequences, with around 30% observed a single time. The sample originates from a study of T and B cells in COVID-19 patients. In the study overall: At median age approximately 37 years, recovered patients were younger than active-infection patients at about 63.

TRB was amplified from about 240-490 ng of blood genomic DNA. V was shortened by 4 bases and J by 4 bases, with 17 bases between the two germline ends. The CDR3 has 15 amino acids. Germline V gene data show CDR1 as SGHRS and CDR2 as YFSETQ. The study's findings and limits: There were approximately 2,500 TCR clusters exclusive to the recovered cohort, some 31 with low generation probability.

V and J are TRBV5-1 and TRBJ2-5; D not certain. The sequence came from a human donor who had recovered from COVID-19. The sample comprised blood. DNA of the CDR3: TGCGCCAGCAGCGACTTTAGGTCCAGTCCAGAGACCCAGTACTTC. Translation gives CASSDFRSSPETQYF.